This TCR beta chain originates from a study of T cell responses to AZD1222 COVID-19 vaccine. Comments on this clone: Its antigen is currently unknown.

Study results and limitations: No day 14 peak samples; only post-peak repertoires were characterized. Clonal diversity was possibly underestimated, and white British individuals and females predominated among donors.

Sequenced by immunoSEQ multiplex PCR; TCRdb stores in-frame clones only, minus some. The sample yields some 130,000 clones, approximately 86% seen once. This CDR3 comprises 12 residues. Per the germline V gene, CDR1 is MDHEN and CDR2 is SYDVKM. V was trimmed by 5 bases and J by 2 bases, leaving 5 bases between them. The TCR was taken from an adult in good health. This chain joins TRBV28 and TRBJ2-3; no firm D call. Source: peripheral blood, taken on day 0 of AZD1222 vaccination. For the CDR3, the DNA is TGTGCCAGCAGTCCGCACACAGATACGCAGTATTTT. It translates to CASSPHTDTQYF.